The 20 T cell receptor beta chains reported below all come from one sample, sequenced in a study of cytomegalovirus exposure and HLA in healthy donors. The primer mix had 60 Vbeta and 13 Jbeta primers. Produced via immunoSEQ multiplex PCR; TCRdb's table is partial and in-frame only. Of approximately 170,000 clones in the sample, roughly 79% were seen once. Source material: PBMCs. These receptors all come from a man aged 35 to 55 in good health and CMV-seronegative.

This clone has a single count. V and J are TRBV5-1 and TRBJ2-2; the D gene is possibly TRBD1 (5 bases). The CDR3 is 16 amino acids. Trimming took 2 bases from V and 6 from J, leaving 17 bases between them. The germline V gene encodes CDR1 SGHRS and CDR2 YFSETQ. CDR3 sequence reads: CASSLGKGDNPGELFF. The DNA for the CDR3 is TGCGCCAGCAGCTTAGGTAAAGGGGATAACCCCGGGGAGCTGTTTTTT.

The chain employs TRBV5-6 and TRBJ1-2; 7 nucleotides align to TRBD1. This CDR3 has 14 residues. The germline CDR1 and CDR2 sequences are SGHDT and YYEEEE. Unmatched junction bases numbered 10, after V lost 4 bases and J lost 7 bases. CDR3 in DNA: TGTGCCAGCAGCCTGGGGTCCAGGGGGACTGGCTACACCTTC. Its translation: CASSLGSRGTGYTF.

J is TRBJ1-1 and V is TRBV29-1; a possible D gene is TRBD1 (5 bases). Germline V lookup: CDR1 SQVTM, CDR2 ANQGSEA. This CDR3 has 11 amino acids. V was clipped by 5 bases and J by 11 bases, with 15 bases between them. Here the CDR3 reads CSVLGQGLAFF. The CDR3 DNA sequence: TGCAGCGTTCTTGGCCAGGGCCTGGCTTTCTTT.

This clone was seen a few times. The V and J genes are TRBV19 and TRBJ1-5; weak D call: TRBD1 (5 bases). V lost 1 base and J lost 11, with 21 bases in between. Germline CDR1 LNHDA, CDR2 SQIVND (reference sequence). The CDR3 sequence is 16 residues long. CDR3: CASSIATGTLPRAQHF. DNA for the CDR3: TGTGCCAGTAGTATAGCCACCGGGACTCTTCCTAGGGCCCAGCATTTT.

The chain has TRBV27 and TRBJ2-2; D may be TRBD1 (6 bases). Per germline, CDR1 MNHEY and CDR2 SMNVEV (reference sequence). V lost 4 bases and J lost 7, with 13 bases in between. The CDR3 runs 14 residues. CDR3 DNA: TGTGCCAGCAGTTACGAGCAGGGGCACGGGGAGCTGTTTTTT. Its translation: CASSYEQGHGELFF.

The chain employs TRBV7-8 and TRBJ2-7; 10 nucleotides agree with TRBD2. CDR1 and CDR2 from the germline V gene are SGHVS and FQNEAQ. The length of the CDR3 is 15 residues. J lost 2 bases, V lost 5 bases, and 6 bases had no gene match. CDR3: CASSPGLAFTYEQYF. CDR3 DNA: TGTGCCAGCAGCCCGGGACTAGCGTTTACCTACGAGCAGTACTTC.

This clone was seen once. This chain connects TRBV11-2 to TRBJ2-2; TRBD2 is a possible D gene (6 bases). CDR3 size: 13 residues. The V end lost 5 bases, the J end lost 6 bases, and 10 bases lay between the germline ends. The germline V gene encodes CDR1 SGHAT and CDR2 FQNNGV. The CDR3 DNA reads TGTGCCAGCAGCCCGAGGGAGGCCGGGGAGCTGTTTTTT. This encodes CASSPREAGELFF.

V gene TRBV5-1 combines with J gene TRBJ1-2; D possibly corresponds to TRBD1 (6 bases). Germline-derived CDR1 and CDR2 are SGHRS and YFSETQ. V lost 0 bases and J lost 7, with 16 bases in between. The CDR3 has 15 residues. The CDR3 spells CASSLAEAQGPGYTF. The CDR3, as DNA: TGCGCCAGCAGCTTGGCGGAGGCACAGGGACCTGGCTACACCTTC.

This rearrangement joins TRBV7-9 to TRBJ1-2; 7 bases line up with TRBD1. The CDR3 sequence is 15 residues long. V lost 5 bases and J lost 5; bases outside the gene matches: 11. Per the germline V gene, CDR1 is SEHNR and CDR2 is FQNEAQ (reference sequence). In DNA form, the CDR3 reads TGTGCCAGCAGCCCTATGGCCGACAGGGTGTATGGCTACACCTTC. This codes for CASSPMADRVYGYTF.

J is TRBJ2-1 and V is TRBV2; TRBD2 is a possible D gene (6 bases). This CDR3 region has 13 residues. Germline V gene sequence: CDR1 SNHLY, CDR2 FYNNEI. V was shortened by 1 base and J by 10 bases, with 11 bases between the two germline ends. CDR3 DNA sequence: TGTGCCAGCAGTGAAGTTGTGGGAGGAGAGCAGTTCTTC. Translated, it gives CASSEVVGGEQFF.

This clone appeared once. The chain links TRBV7-2 to TRBJ2-7, with D unresolved. The CDR3 length is 13 residues. Looked up from germline, CDR1 is SGHTA and CDR2 is FQGNSA. Trimming pared 0 bases from V and 7 bases from J, leaving 10 bases between. CDR3 sequence (DNA): TGTGCCAGCAGCTTAGCTACCCTAAAAGAGCAGTACTTC. It is translated as CASSLATLKEQYF.

The chain is built from TRBV15 and TRBJ2-7, with TRBD2 identical over 7 bases. Germline lookup yields CDR1 LNHNV and CDR2 YYDKDF (reference sequence). The CDR3 length is 17 residues. Losses at the gene ends were 0 bases for V and 2 bases for J; bases not matched to a gene: 10. As DNA, the CDR3 is TGTGCCACCAGCAGAGATTACCCGGCTAGCGGTACCTACGAGCAGTACTTC. Translating it yields CATSRDYPASGTYEQYF.

The V gene is TRBV5-1, the J gene TRBJ2-7; weak D call: TRBD1 (6 bases). This CDR3 spans 14 amino acids. CDR1 and CDR2 from the germline V gene are SGHRS and YFSETQ. The V end lost 4 bases, the J end lost 5 bases, and 16 bases lay between the germline ends. Here the CDR3 DNA reads TGCGCCAGCAGCCTGGAACCCAGGGGCCACGAGCAGTACGTC. This codes for CASSLEPRGHEQYV.

This clone has just one count. V usage is TRBV28 and J usage is TRBJ1-1; D is undetermined. The CDR3 has 13 residues. The V end was cut by 1 base, the J end by 0 bases, with 3 bases between. Germline CDR1 is MDHEN and CDR2 is SYDVKM. The CDR3, as DNA: TGTGCCAGCAGTTTATTATTGAACACTGAAGCTTTCTTT. Protein: CASSLLLNTEAFF.

The chain recombines TRBV30 with TRBJ2-7, with 9 bases fitting TRBD2. J was trimmed by 9 bases and V by 2 bases; bases with no gene match: 8. The CDR3 sequence is 13 residues long. CDR1 is GTSNPN and CDR2 is SVGIG in the germline V gene (reference sequence). The CDR3, as DNA: TGTGCCTGGAGTCGGACTAGCGTTTTGGGGCAGTACTTC. Translated, it gives CAWSRTSVLGQYF. Drawing the rest from reference TRBV30 and TRBJ2-7, the complete variable domain is SQTIHQWPATLVQPVGSPLSLECTVEGTSNPNLYWYRQAAGRGLQLLFYSVGIGQISSEVPQNLSASRPQDRQFILSSKKLLLSDSGFYLCAWSRTSVLGQYFGPGTRLTVT.

V usage is TRBV18 and J usage is TRBJ2-7, with 7 nucleotides matching TRBD2. This CDR3 contains 15 residues. Germline V gene sequence: CDR1 KGHSH, CDR2 LQKENI. Losses at the gene ends were 2 bases for V and 2 bases for J; bases not matched to a gene: 6. This chain's CDR3 is CASSPSFGTTYEQYF. The CDR3 nucleotides are TGTGCCAGCTCACCAAGTTTCGGGACTACCTACGAGCAGTACTTC.

This chain joins TRBV2 and TRBJ1-1, with D possibly being TRBD1 (5 bases). CDR3 length: 14 residues. V lost 3 bases and J lost 1, with 9 bases in between. Germline V lookup: CDR1 SNHLY, CDR2 FYNNEI. The chain's CDR3 is CASSDGRENTEAFF. The CDR3 DNA reads as TGTGCCAGCAGTGACGGCAGGGAGAACACTGAAGCTTTCTTT.

This clone came up a few times. V gene TRBV9 combines with J gene TRBJ1-1; D remains ambiguous. The CDR3 is 15 residues long. Germline CDR1 reads SGDLS; CDR2 reads YYNGEE. Trimming stripped 0 bases from V and 6 bases from J, with 15 bases between. The CDR3 reads CASSVEWAGGSEAFF. CDR3 DNA: TGTGCCAGCAGCGTAGAGTGGGCAGGAGGGTCTGAAGCTTTCTTT. Drawing the rest from reference TRBV9 and TRBJ1-1, the complete variable domain is DSGVTQTPKHLITATGQRVTLRCSPRSGDLSVYWYQQSLDQGLQFLIQYYNGEERAKGNILERFSAQQFPDLHSELNLSSLELGDSALYFCASSVEWAGGSEAFFGQGTRLTVV.

The chain joins TRBV5-1 to TRBJ2-7, with 9 bases fitting TRBD1. Trimming cost V 2 bases and J 4 bases; bases outside gene matches: 4. This CDR3 comprises 14 residues. The germline gives CDR1 SGHRS, CDR2 YFSETQ. CDR3 in amino acids: CASSLWTGAYEQYV. The CDR3 bases are TGCGCCAGCAGCTTATGGACAGGGGCGTACGAGCAGTACGTC.

V gene TRBV9 combines with J gene TRBJ2-3; 7 nucleotides line up with TRBD1. The length of the CDR3 is 13 residues. In germline, CDR1 is SGDLS, CDR2 YYNGEE. V lost 2 bases and J lost 6; bases outside the gene matches: 3. The CDR3 DNA follows: TGTGCCAGCAGCGTCACAGGGGCGGATACGCAGTATTTT. The encoded protein is CASSVTGADTQYF.